This T cell receptor beta chain was obtained from a study of shared clonotypes between healthy human individuals (dated by TCRdb to 2020 to 2021). Notes on the research overall: A couple of women and a few men aged 18 to 49 years were included in the cohort. Per donor, three plates each were used for CD4 naive and CD4 memory, two for CD8 naive, and one for CD8 memory. To increase sequencing depth and limit assay-specific biases, different laboratories used diverse techniques to prepare libraries and sequence TCR repertoires. Each donor's leukapheresis produced roughly between about 0.9 and 9.5 billion PBMCs. Blood TCR repertoires of roughly 5 healthy adults were deeply sequenced to estimate repertoire size and the extent of clonotype sharing between individuals. Overall study results and their limits: Approximately 5% of naive CD4, roughly 3.5% of naive CD8, 2.3% of memory CD4, and more than 0.35% of memory CD8 clonotypes were shared across four donors. Compared with non-shared clonotypes, the clonotypes found in all four sorted-subset donors had higher generation probabilities. Pairwise subsampling led to the expectation that sequencing depth would affect the degree of clonotype sharing among donors. Even with the large sequencing depth, rarefaction of the sorted-subset datasets indicated that sequencing was incomplete. Naive subsets generally had larger estimated clonotype richness than memory subsets did. Because the study included a small number of donors, the genetic and exposure-history diversity represented was limited. Only blood was sampled, and tissue TCR repertoires likely differ from those in blood.

Per the germline V gene, SGHRS is the CDR1 and YFSETQ is the CDR2. V loses 0 bases of germline sequence and J loses 0 bases, and the interval between the two ends is 9 bases. The CDR3 runs 15 amino acids, cysteine and phenylalanine included. Left in the record is the CDR3 DNA by itself, 45 bases read in frame from the first base. Using the deep immunoSEQ assay, multiplex PCR amplified TCR CDR3 regions from genomic DNA. Extracted genomic DNA from each cell subset was distributed evenly across all wells of several immunoSEQ 96-well plates, and each plate was treated as a replicate. For sorted subsets, about 200 ng genomic DNA, equal to about 30,000 T cell genomes, was loaded into each replicate PCR. The purified libraries were quantified using a Qubit 3.0 fluorometer, sized with a Bioanalyzer 2100, and then quantified again using the KAPA Library Quantification kit. Every immunoSEQ 96-well plate was sequenced on a dedicated single-read 150-cycle Illumina NextSeq 550 flow cell. For the original study's pipeline: Because only junctional sequences without quality scores were contained in the immunoSEQ output, filtering matching that applied to full-length reads could not be performed. Sequences were annotated with PyIR, a Python wrapper for IgBLAST v1.9, and V/J genes and CDR3 were assigned using IMGT germline references. Reads with weak V/J assignments (E-value above 1e-6), missing CDR3, stop codons, out-of-frame junctions, or ambiguous translated residues were removed. V3J clonotypes were defined as sequences sharing an identical inferred V gene, J gene, and CDR3 amino acid sequence. The percentage overlap between two repertoires was calculated by dividing the number of shared unique clonotypes by the size of the smaller repertoire. RTK rarefaction, the Chao1 estimator, and Recon v2.1 estimates of unobserved clonotypes were used to assess repertoire richness. Generation probabilities were computed with OLGA for all TCRbeta clonotypes obtained by the gDNA method from a few donors. TCRdb limited this immuneACCESS table to in-frame rearrangements with V and J called. A share of clones is missing; checked studies link under half to unresolved V genes, and the rest is unexplained. V and J calls and clone size are given by that table; D and trimming were obtained from the DNA. The sample table holds 2 million to 2.5 million clones, of which 90% to 97% were seen once. Roughly 0.13% of the sample is in the top ten clones.

The donors were healthy, HIV-negative adults with no recently reported acute infections or vaccinations. Every donor was a Caucasian adult living in Nashville, Tennessee, USA. Magnetic negative selection was used to enrich CD4+ T cells, after which naive cells were positively selected on CD45RA and the negative fraction became the memory subset. Blood was collected by leukapheresis, and PBMCs were isolated by Ficoll-Histopaque density gradient centrifugation and then cryopreserved in liquid nitrogen vapor phase. Purity and quantity of every magnetically sorted T cell population were checked by analytical flow cytometry. Genomic DNA was isolated from each sorted fraction and quantified by UV absorbance on a Nanodrop 2000c. With respect to this clone: The antigen this receptor binds is unknown. Per-nucleotide qualities are absent, and no much larger clonotype sits a single base away.

The clonotype was recovered from a man between 18 and 29 years old in good health. This chain joins TRBV5-1 to TRBJ1-1; no D gene is confidently identified. Input material: naive CD4+ T cells sorted from blood. The sample's cell subset or site label is to be understood as: CD45RA+ positively selected. The sequenced DNA is TGCGCCAGCAGCTTGGAAGCTAGAATGAACACTGAAGCTTTCTTT. This yields the protein CASSLEARMNTEAFF.